The present T cell receptor (beta chain) was sequenced within a study of cytomegalovirus exposure and HLA in healthy donors. The PCR ran on 60 Vbeta and 13 Jbeta primers. Assay: immunoSEQ multiplex PCR; the TCRdb copy retains only in-frame clones and omits some. In the table there are some 180,000 clones, 75% to 90% of which are singletons. Everyone who donated was a healthy bone marrow donor. As concerns this clone: Its specificity is not known.

Whole-study findings and limits: Common viral pathogens seemed to be connected with several of the most significant clusters, according to a later analysis. Despite most TCR sequences being rare, some public TCRs occurred in many donors.

This CDR3 has 15 residues. V lost 1 base, J lost 5 bases, and 14 bases lay in between. Looked up from germline, CDR1 is SEHNR and CDR2 is FQNEAQ (reference sequence). This TCR was sampled from a male donor in good health and CMV-seronegative. The sample taken for sequencing was PBMCs. This sequence joins TRBV7-9 and TRBJ1-2; a possible D gene is TRBD1 (5 bases). CDR3 region: CASSLGSAGRYGYTF. DNA for the CDR3: TGTGCCAGCAGCTTAGGGTCGGCAGGGCGGTATGGCTACACCTTC.